One sample yielded the 14 T cell receptor beta chains listed below, sequenced in a study of cytomegalovirus exposure and HLA in healthy donors. PCR used 60 Vbeta primers and 13 Jbeta primers. The table came from immunoSEQ multiplex PCR; TCRdb's copy has only in-frame clones and leaves some out. In the table there are 130,000 or so clones, approximately 82% of which are singletons. Sequencing input: PBMCs. The receptors were sampled from a man aged 35 to 55 in good health and CMV-seronegative.

The chain joins TRBV6-5 to TRBJ1-1; D is undetermined. The V gene's germline CDR1 is MNHEY and CDR2 SVGAGI. V was trimmed by 6 bases and J by 8 bases, leaving 22 bases between them. The CDR3 length is 15 residues. The CDR3 loop reads CASSPSLGSPGEAFF. CDR3 in DNA: TGTGCCAGCAGCCCTAGCTTGGGTTCCCCTGGGGAAGCTTTCTTT.

The CDR3 DNA is TGTGCCAGCAGCGTCCGGGGGGACTTGAACACTGAAGCTTTCTTT. Amino acids: CASSVRGDLNTEAFF. The V gene is TRBV9, the J gene TRBJ1-1, with D perhaps matching TRBD1 (5 bases). Germline values: CDR1 SGDLS, CDR2 YYNGEE. The CDR3 extends over 15 amino acids. V was shortened by 2 bases and J by 0 bases, with 11 bases between the two germline ends.

The genes are TRBV6-1 and TRBJ1-2; D unclear. The CDR3 loop spans 14 amino acids. Trimming removed 4 bases at V and 3 bases at J, with 12 bases between. CDR1 is MNHNS, CDR2 SASEGT, per germline. The CDR3 coding sequence is TGTGCCAGCAGTGCGAATATAGCGTACTATGGCTACACCTTC. Amino acids: CASSANIAYYGYTF.

CDR3 coding DNA: TGTGCCACAACGGGACTAGCGGGCTACAATGAGCAGTTCTTC. As protein: CATTGLAGYNEQFF. V usage is TRBV25-1 and J usage is TRBJ2-1; the match to TRBD2 covers 12 bases. The CDR3 length is 14 residues. Per the germline V gene, CDR1 is MGHDK and CDR2 is SYGVNS. Trimming at V came to 10 bases and at J to 3 bases, leaving 4 bases not matched to a gene. Full variable domain (remainder filled in from reference TRBV25-1 and TRBJ2-1): EADIYQTPRYLVIGTGKKITLECSQTMGHDKMYWYQQDPGMELHLIHYSYGVNSTEKGDLSSESTVSRIRTEHFPLTLESARPSHTSQYLCATTGLAGYNEQFFGPGTRLTVL.

This CDR3 is CASISGGRETQYF. CDR3 sequence (DNA): TGTGCCAGCATAAGCGGGGGACGAGAGACCCAGTACTTC. The chain couples TRBV25-1 to TRBJ2-5, with 8 bases that match TRBD2. The length of the CDR3 is 13 residues. CDR1 MGHDK and CDR2 SYGVNS come from the germline V gene. V trimming: 7 bases; J trimming: 4 bases; junction bases outside the gene matches: 5.

The chain uses TRBV5-4 and TRBJ1-5, with TRBD1 matching 8 bases. Germline CDR1 is SGHNT and CDR2 is YYREEE (reference sequence). The ends lost 3 bases at V and 7 bases at J; junction bases unmatched: 6. The CDR3 consists of 14 residues. The CDR3, as DNA: TGTGCCAGCAGCTCAGGGGGCGCGGAGCAGCCCCAGCATTTT. It yields the protein CASSSGGAEQPQHF. The complete variable domain, with remaining parts taken from reference TRBV5-4 and TRBJ1-5, reads ETGVTQSPTHLIKTRGQQVTLRCSSQSGHNTVSWYQQALGQGPQFIFQYYREEENGRGNFPPRFSGLQFPNYSSELNVNALELDDSALYLCASSSGGAEQPQHFGDGTRLSIL.

The rearrangement links TRBV29-1 to TRBJ2-1; D perhaps matches TRBD1 (8 bases). CDR3 length equals 18 residues. V lost 1 base and J lost 3, with 22 bases in between. Germline loops: CDR1 SQVTM, CDR2 ANQGSEA. The chain's CDR3 is CSVEGGEGTGVFYNEQFF. The CDR3, as DNA: TGCAGCGTTGAAGGGGGGGAGGGGACAGGCGTATTCTACAATGAGCAGTTCTTC.

The chain uses TRBV5-6 and TRBJ2-1; D might be TRBD2 (6 bases). The V end lost 0 bases, the J end lost 6 bases, and 13 bases lay between the germline ends. Germline CDR1 reads SGHDT; CDR2 reads YYEEEE. The CDR3 sequence is 15 residues long. CDR3 sequence: CASSLGSGLFNEQFF. The CDR3 DNA reads as TGTGCCAGCAGCTTGGGTAGCGGACTTTTCAATGAGCAGTTCTTC.

J is TRBJ2-1 and V is TRBV6-5, with D perhaps TRBD2 (5 bases). CDR3 length: 13 residues. V was clipped by 8 bases and J by 5 bases, with 13 bases between them. Germline V gives CDR1 MNHEY, CDR2 SVGAGI. CDR3 residues: CASDVGEHNEQFF. CDR3 coding DNA: TGTGCCAGCGACGTCGGGGAACACAATGAGCAGTTCTTC.

The chain has TRBV19 and TRBJ2-2; the match to TRBD2 covers 11 bases. The V segment lost 3 bases and the J segment 5 bases; nucleotides outside the gene matches: 5. The CDR3 is 16 amino acids. Germline V CDR1 and CDR2: LNHDA, SQIVND (reference sequence). The CDR3: CASSIWGLADTGELFF. CDR3 nucleotides: TGTGCCAGTAGTATTTGGGGACTAGCGGATACCGGGGAGCTGTTTTTT.

The chain links TRBV29-1 to TRBJ1-1; 7 nucleotides agree with TRBD1. J gave up 1 base and V 6 bases, and 5 bases lay outside the gene matches. Germline-derived CDR1 and CDR2 are SQVTM and ANQGSEA. CDR3 length: 13 residues. In DNA form, the CDR3 reads TGCAGCGTATGGACAGGAAGGAACACTGAAGCTTTCTTT. Protein sequence: CSVWTGRNTEAFF.

The chain uses TRBV15 and TRBJ2-1; 8 bases fit TRBD1. V gave up 5 bases and J gave up 5 bases; unmatched junction bases: 8. Germline CDR1 and CDR2: LNHNV and YYDKDF (reference sequence). The CDR3 sequence is 15 residues long. In nucleotides, the CDR3 is TGTGCCACCAGCCCTCGGCAGGGGGCCCACAATGAGCAGTTCTTC. Translated, it gives CATSPRQGAHNEQFF.

CDR3 residues: CASSPNPGNEQYF. For the CDR3, the DNA is TGTGCCAGCAGCCCGAATCCAGGCAACGAGCAGTACTTC. The J gene is TRBJ2-7, the V gene TRBV6-4; D is ambiguous. The V gene lost 6 bases and the J gene lost 5 bases, with 14 bases spanning the gap. The germline CDR1 and CDR2 sequences are MRHNA and SNTAGT. The CDR3 is made up of 13 amino acids.

The chain employs TRBV27 and TRBJ1-2; D might be TRBD1 (5 bases). V was pared by 0 bases and J by 4 bases, with 6 bases between. This CDR3 has 13 residues. The V gene's germline CDR1 is MNHEY and CDR2 SMNVEV (reference sequence). The CDR3 DNA reads TGTGCCAGCAGTTTATCCCAGGGCTATGGCTACACCTTC. It yields the protein CASSLSQGYGYTF.